The 7 T cell receptor beta chains reported below all come from one sample, sequenced in a study of cytomegalovirus exposure and HLA in healthy donors. With 60 Vbeta and 13 Jbeta primers, the PCR was carried out. Sequenced by immunoSEQ multiplex PCR; TCRdb stores in-frame clones only, minus some. The sample records some 120,000 clones, 65% to 75% being singletons. Input material: PBMCs. The receptors come from a woman aged 50 to 65 in good health and CMV-seropositive.

This rearrangement joins TRBV30 to TRBJ1-3; D is undetermined. V was trimmed by 8 bases and J by 0 bases, leaving 11 bases between them. This CDR3 region has 13 residues. Germline-derived CDR1 and CDR2 are GTSNPN and SVGIG (reference sequence). CDR3 in amino acids: CAIDTDSGNTIYF. The CDR3 DNA reads TGTGCCATAGACACCGACTCTGGAAACACCATATATTTT.

The V call is TRBV6-5, the J call TRBJ1-1, with D perhaps TRBD1 (5 bases). Germline loops: CDR1 MNHEY, CDR2 SVGAGI. Trimming removed 0 bases from V and 11 bases from J, with 13 bases in between. The CDR3 has 13 amino acids. This chain's CDR3 is CASSYSNTGGAFF. CDR3 nucleotide sequence: TGTGCCAGCAGTTACTCGAACACTGGGGGGGCTTTCTTT.

V usage is TRBV5-1 and J usage is TRBJ2-1; D gene uncertain. The CDR3 spans 12 residues. Trimming stripped 4 bases from V and 6 bases from J, with 8 bases between. Germline CDR1 reads SGHRS; CDR2 reads YFSETQ. CDR3 nucleotide sequence: TGCGCCAGCAGCCCGGTACGCAATGAGCAGTTCTTC. Encoded protein: CASSPVRNEQFF.

The J gene is TRBJ2-3, the V gene TRBV7-9; TRBD2 matches 13 bases. The V segment lost 5 bases and the J segment 7 bases; nucleotides outside the gene matches: 6. The germline gives CDR1 SEHNR, CDR2 FQNEAQ (reference sequence). CDR3 length: 15 residues. CDR3 DNA: TGTGCCAGCAGCATGACTAGCGGGGGGACGAATACGCAGTATTTT. Translating gives CASSMTSGGTNTQYF.

This chain connects TRBV7-8 to TRBJ2-2; D possibly corresponds to TRBD1 (5 bases). Trimming left V 3 bases short and J 7 bases short, with 6 bases between. This CDR3 contains 12 residues. Germline V lookup: CDR1 SGHVS, CDR2 FQNEAQ. The CDR3, as DNA: TGTGCCAGCAGCTTCAGGGACGGGGAGCTGTTTTTT. Translated, it gives CASSFRDGELFF.

The chain joins TRBV11-2 to TRBJ1-6; D gene unclear. Germline-derived CDR1 and CDR2 are SGHAT and FQNNGV. The V gene lost 6 bases and the J gene lost 6 bases, with 12 bases spanning the gap. CDR3 size: 14 residues. This CDR3 is CASSGGWSNSPLHF. The CDR3 coding sequence is TGTGCCAGCAGTGGAGGGTGGTCTAATTCACCCCTCCACTTT. The whole variable domain, remainder taken from reference TRBV11-2 and TRBJ1-6, is EAGVAQSPRYKIIEKRQSVAFWCNPISGHATLYWYQQILGQGPKLLIQFQNNGVVDDSQLPKDRFSAERLKGVDSTLKIQPAKLEDSAVYLCASSGGWSNSPLHFGNGTRLTVT.

With regard to this clone: Within the sample, other DNA sequences also encode this same CDR3. The V call is TRBV9, the J call TRBJ1-1, with 7 bases lining up with TRBD1. With 0 bases clipped from V and 5 bases from J, the junction kept 4 bases outside the gene matches. The CDR3 has 14 residues. Germline V gives CDR1 SGDLS, CDR2 YYNGEE. CDR3 region: CASSVDRGRTEAFF. For the CDR3, the DNA is TGTGCCAGCAGCGTAGACAGGGGACGAACTGAAGCTTTCTTT.